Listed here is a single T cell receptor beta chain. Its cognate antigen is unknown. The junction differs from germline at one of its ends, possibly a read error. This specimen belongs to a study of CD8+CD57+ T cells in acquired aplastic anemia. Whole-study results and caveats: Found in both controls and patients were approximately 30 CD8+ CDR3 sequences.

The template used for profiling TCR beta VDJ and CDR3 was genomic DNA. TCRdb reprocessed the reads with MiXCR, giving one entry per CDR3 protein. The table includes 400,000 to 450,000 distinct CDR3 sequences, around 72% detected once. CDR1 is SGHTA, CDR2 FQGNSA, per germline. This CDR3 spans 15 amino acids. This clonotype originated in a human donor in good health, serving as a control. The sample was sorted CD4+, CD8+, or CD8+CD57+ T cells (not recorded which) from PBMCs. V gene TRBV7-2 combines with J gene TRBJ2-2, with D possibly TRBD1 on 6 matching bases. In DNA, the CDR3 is TGTGCCAGCAGCCGGGGACAAATTCACCCCGGGGAGCTGTTTTTC. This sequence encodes CASSRGQIHPGELFF.